This T cell receptor beta chain was obtained from a study of cytomegalovirus exposure and HLA in healthy donors. Trimming took 4 bases from V and 5 from J, leaving 18 bases between them. Per germline, CDR1 MGHRA and CDR2 YSYEKL. The CDR3 totals 15 residues. 60 Vbeta and 13 Jbeta primers were used in PCR. In the study's own analysis: Later, tens of millions of unique TCR beta chains were counted in an analysis, and 10 million to 12 million of them were shared. Assay used: immunoSEQ multiplex PCR; TCRdb lists only in-frame clones, some missing. V, J and clone size are those of that table, while D and trimming were read from the DNA. The sample has 160,000 or so clones; 85% are singletons. This clone was detected a few times.

Sequences were obtained from PBMCs. The chain is built from TRBV4-1 and TRBJ2-7; D possibly corresponds to TRBD1 (5 bases). The origin of this receptor is a young woman in good health and CMV-seronegative. Here the CDR3 reads CASSPQGRLGHEQYF. CDR3 in DNA: TGCGCCAGCAGCCCGCAGGGCAGATTAGGTCACGAGCAGTACTTC.